Following are 8 T cell receptor beta chains from one sample sequenced in a study of control samples from healthy donors and cancer patients. Some clones are missing from TCRdb's copy, which holds only in-frame ones; the method was immunoSEQ multiplex PCR. Seen here are around 50,000 clones, roughly 85% observed once, and the top ten hold roughly 2.8%. Sequenced sample: PBMCs. These receptors were obtained from a woman aged 45 to 65 with lung cancer.

The rearrangement uses TRBV19 and TRBJ2-2, with a tentative D call TRBD1 (8 bases). The CDR3 loop spans 19 amino acids. In germline, CDR1 is LNHDA, CDR2 SQIVND (reference sequence). Trimming took 4 bases from V and 1 from J, leaving 22 bases between them. The DNA for the CDR3 is TGTGCCAGTAGTACCCCTCGGGGGGAGGACAGGGTGAACACCGGGGAGCTGTTTTTT. Its translation: CASSTPRGEDRVNTGELFF. Drawing the rest from reference TRBV19 and TRBJ2-2, the complete variable domain is DGGITQSPKYLFRKEGQNVTLSCEQNLNHDAMYWYRQDPGQGLRLIYYSQIVNDFQKGDIAEGYSVSREKKESFPLTVTSAQKNPTAFYLCASSTPRGEDRVNTGELFFGEGSRLTVL.

The chain recombines TRBV19 with TRBJ1-1, with D uncertain. The CDR3 runs to 16 residues. Germline V gives CDR1 LNHDA, CDR2 SQIVND (reference sequence). The V end was cut by 0 bases, the J end by 1 base, with 12 bases between. The CDR3 DNA follows: TGTGCCAGTAGTATAGAGTATGGGAGAAAGAACACTGAAGCTTTCTTT. It yields the protein CASSIEYGRKNTEAFF.

The chain is built from TRBV27 and TRBJ2-3; D is unresolved. Trimming stripped 5 bases from V and 8 bases from J, with 14 bases between. The CDR3 spans 13 residues. CDR1 and CDR2 (germline): MNHEY, SMNVEV (reference sequence). This CDR3 is CASSHRTSSTQYF. DNA for the CDR3: TGTGCCAGCAGTCACCGGACCTCAAGTACGCAGTATTTT.

This chain uses TRBV3-1 (or the pseudogene TRBV3-2) with TRBJ2-6, with 7 bases that match TRBD2. CDR1 is LGHDT, CDR2 YNNKEL, per germline (reference sequence). V was clipped by 4 bases and J by 0 bases; unmatched bases: 12. The CDR3 is 19 amino acids. The CDR3 is CASSRMGGRISSGANVLTF. In nucleotides, the CDR3 is TGTGCCAGCAGCCGAATGGGAGGGCGGATAAGCTCTGGGGCCAACGTCCTGACTTTC.

The gene calls are TRBV7-6 and TRBJ2-7; possibly TRBD1 for D (6 bases). The germline CDR1 and CDR2 sequences are SGHVS and FNYEAQ. The length of the CDR3 is 14 residues. Trimming removed 5 bases at V and 4 bases at J, with 15 bases between. This CDR3 is CASSRQDSYYEQYF. In DNA form, the CDR3 reads TGTGCCAGCAGCCGCCAGGACAGCTATTACGAGCAGTACTTC.

A single count supports this clone. This sequence joins TRBV6-2 or TRBV6-3 and TRBJ1-2; D gene unclear. Germline V lookup: CDR1 MNHEY, CDR2 SVGEGT. CDR3 length: 14 amino acids. V gave up 0 bases and J gave up 4 bases, with 9 bases separating them. CDR3 residues: CASSYSEDRYGYTF. CDR3 DNA sequence: TGTGCCAGCAGTTACTCGGAGGACCGCTATGGCTACACCTTC.

This clone was counted between two and nine times. The J gene is TRBJ1-3, the V gene TRBV5-1, with TRBD1 as a possible D gene (6 bases). This CDR3 has 15 residues. V lost 4 bases and J lost 4, with 15 bases in between. Germline CDR1 and CDR2: SGHRS and YFSETQ. The CDR3 region has the DNA TGCGCCAGCAGCCTACAACAGGGATCCGGAAACACCATATATTTT. It specifies CASSLQQGSGNTIYF.

This clone was counted only a few times. The rearrangement joins TRBV30 to TRBJ1-5; no clear D. The CDR3 covers 17 residues. CDR1 is GTSNPN, CDR2 SVGIG, per germline (reference sequence). Trimming cost V 0 bases and J 3 bases, with 18 bases left between them. The CDR3: CAWSVMVASRDNQPQHF. As DNA, the CDR3 is TGTGCCTGGAGTGTAATGGTGGCCTCAAGAGACAATCAGCCCCAGCATTTT.